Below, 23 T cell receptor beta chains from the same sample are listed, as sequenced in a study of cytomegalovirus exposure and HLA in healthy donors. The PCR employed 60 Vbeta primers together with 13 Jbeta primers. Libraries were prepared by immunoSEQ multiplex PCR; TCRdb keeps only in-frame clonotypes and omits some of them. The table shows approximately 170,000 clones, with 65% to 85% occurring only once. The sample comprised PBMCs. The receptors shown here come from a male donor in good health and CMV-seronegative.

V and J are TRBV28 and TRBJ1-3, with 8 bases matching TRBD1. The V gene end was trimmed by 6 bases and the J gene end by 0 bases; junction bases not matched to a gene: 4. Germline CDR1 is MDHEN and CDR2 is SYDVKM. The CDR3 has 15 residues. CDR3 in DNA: TGTGCCAGCAGATCGGACAGGGCCTCTGGAAACACCATATATTTT. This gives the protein CASRSDRASGNTIYF.

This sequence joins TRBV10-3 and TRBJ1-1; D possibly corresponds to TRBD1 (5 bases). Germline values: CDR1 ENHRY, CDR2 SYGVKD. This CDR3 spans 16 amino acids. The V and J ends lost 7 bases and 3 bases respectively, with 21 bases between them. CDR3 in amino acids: CAIKSSPAGSDTEAFF. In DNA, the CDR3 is TGTGCCATCAAAAGTAGCCCCGCAGGGTCGGACACTGAAGCTTTCTTT.

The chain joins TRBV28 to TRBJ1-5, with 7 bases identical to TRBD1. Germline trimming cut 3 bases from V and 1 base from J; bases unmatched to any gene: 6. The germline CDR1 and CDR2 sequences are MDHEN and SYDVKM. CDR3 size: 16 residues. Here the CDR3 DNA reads TGTGCCAGCAGTTTTGAGAGGGGGCTAAGCAATCAGCCCCAGCATTTT. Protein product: CASSFERGLSNQPQHF.

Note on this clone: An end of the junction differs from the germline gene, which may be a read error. In DNA form, the CDR3 reads TGTGCCAGCAGCTTGGCCCAGGACAGGGGAGACTTC. This gives the protein CASSLAQDRGDF. V usage is TRBV5-6 and J usage is TRBJ2-7; TRBD1 aligns across 9 bases. This CDR3 has 12 amino acids. From germline, CDR1 is SGHDT and CDR2 YYEEEE.

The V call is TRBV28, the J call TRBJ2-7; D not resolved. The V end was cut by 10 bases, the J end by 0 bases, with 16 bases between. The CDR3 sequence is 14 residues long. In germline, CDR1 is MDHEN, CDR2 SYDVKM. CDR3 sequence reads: CATWAGPVSYEQYF. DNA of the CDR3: TGTGCCACGTGGGCAGGCCCCGTCTCCTACGAGCAGTACTTC.

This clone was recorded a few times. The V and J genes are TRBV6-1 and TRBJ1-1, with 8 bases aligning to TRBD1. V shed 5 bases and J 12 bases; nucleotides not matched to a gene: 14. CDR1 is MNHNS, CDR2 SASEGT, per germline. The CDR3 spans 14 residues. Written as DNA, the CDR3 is TGTGCCAGCAGTCCTCGACGGACAGGGAAACTTTCTTTCTTT. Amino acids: CASSPRRTGKLSFF.

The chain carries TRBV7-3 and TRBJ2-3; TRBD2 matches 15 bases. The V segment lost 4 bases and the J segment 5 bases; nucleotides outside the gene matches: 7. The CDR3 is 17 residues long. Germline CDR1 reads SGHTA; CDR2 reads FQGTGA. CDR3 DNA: TGTGCCAGCAGCTACGGACTAGCGGGGGGGCAGGAAGATACGCAGTATTTT. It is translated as CASSYGLAGGQEDTQYF.

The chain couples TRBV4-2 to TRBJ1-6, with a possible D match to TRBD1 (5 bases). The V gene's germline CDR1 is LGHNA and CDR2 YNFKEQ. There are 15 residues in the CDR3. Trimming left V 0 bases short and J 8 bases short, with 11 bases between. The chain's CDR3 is CASSQESWGDSPLHF. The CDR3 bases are TGTGCCAGCAGCCAAGAGTCCTGGGGGGATTCACCCCTCCACTTT.

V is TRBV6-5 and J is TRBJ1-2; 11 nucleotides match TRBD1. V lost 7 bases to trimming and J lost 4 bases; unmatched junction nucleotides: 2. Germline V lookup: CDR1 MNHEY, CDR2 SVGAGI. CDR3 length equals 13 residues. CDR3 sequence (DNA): TGTGCCAGCACGGACAGGGGGCTCTATGGCTACACCTTC. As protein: CASTDRGLYGYTF.

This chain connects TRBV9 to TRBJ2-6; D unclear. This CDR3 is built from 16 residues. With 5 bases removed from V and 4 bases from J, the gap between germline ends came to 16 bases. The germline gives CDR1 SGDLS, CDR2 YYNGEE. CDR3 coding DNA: TGTGCCAGCAGTTCTACCTCCGGTGCCGGGGCCAACGTCCTGACTTTC. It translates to CASSSTSGAGANVLTF.

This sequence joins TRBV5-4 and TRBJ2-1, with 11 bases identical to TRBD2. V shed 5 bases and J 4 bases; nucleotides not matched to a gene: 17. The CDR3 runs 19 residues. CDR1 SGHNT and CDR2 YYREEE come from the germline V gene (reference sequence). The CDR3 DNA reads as TGTGCCAGCAGTTTAAGTCTAGCGGGGGGCGAACAACTATACAATGAGCAGTTCTTC. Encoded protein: CASSLSLAGGEQLYNEQFF.

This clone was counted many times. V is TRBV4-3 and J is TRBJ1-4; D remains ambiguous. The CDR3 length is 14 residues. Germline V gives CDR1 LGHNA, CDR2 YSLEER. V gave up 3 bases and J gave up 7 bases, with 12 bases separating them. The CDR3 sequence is CASSQQWAGEKLFF. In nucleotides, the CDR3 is TGCGCCAGCAGCCAGCAATGGGCCGGTGAAAAACTGTTTTTT.

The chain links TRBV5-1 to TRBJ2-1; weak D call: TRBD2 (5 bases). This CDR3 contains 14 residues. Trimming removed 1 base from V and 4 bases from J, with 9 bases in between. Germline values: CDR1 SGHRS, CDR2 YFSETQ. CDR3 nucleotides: TGCGCCAGCAGCTTGCCTAGCACGTACAATGAGCAGTTCTTC. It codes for CASSLPSTYNEQFF. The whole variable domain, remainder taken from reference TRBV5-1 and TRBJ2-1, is KAGVTQTPRYLIKTRGQQVTLSCSPISGHRSVSWYQQTPGQGLQFLFEYFSETQRNKGNFPGRFSGRQFSNSRSEMNVSTLELGDSALYLCASSLPSTYNEQFFGPGTRLTVL.

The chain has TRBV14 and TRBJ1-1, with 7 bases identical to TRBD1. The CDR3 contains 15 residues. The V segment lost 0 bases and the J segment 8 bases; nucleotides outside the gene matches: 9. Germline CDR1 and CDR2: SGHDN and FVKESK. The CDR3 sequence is CASSQEWGTGDEAFF. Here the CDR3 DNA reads TGTGCCAGCAGCCAAGAATGGGGAACAGGGGACGAAGCTTTCTTT.

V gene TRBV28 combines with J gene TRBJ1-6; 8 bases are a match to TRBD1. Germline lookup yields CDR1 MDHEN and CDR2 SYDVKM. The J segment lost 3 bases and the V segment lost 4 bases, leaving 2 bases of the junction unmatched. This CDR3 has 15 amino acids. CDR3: CASSSQGVYNSPLHF. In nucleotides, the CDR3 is TGTGCCAGCAGTTCACAGGGGGTCTATAATTCACCCCTCCACTTT.

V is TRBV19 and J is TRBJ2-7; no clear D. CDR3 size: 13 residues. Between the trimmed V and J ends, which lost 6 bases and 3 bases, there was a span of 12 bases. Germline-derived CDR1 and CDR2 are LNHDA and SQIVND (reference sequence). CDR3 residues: CASSFLADYEQYF. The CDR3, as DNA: TGTGCCAGTAGCTTCCTCGCGGACTACGAGCAGTACTTC.

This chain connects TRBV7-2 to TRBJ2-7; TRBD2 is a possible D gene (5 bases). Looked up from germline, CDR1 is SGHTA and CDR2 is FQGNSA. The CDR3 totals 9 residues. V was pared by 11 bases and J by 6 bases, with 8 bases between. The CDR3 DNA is TGTGCCGTTCGGGGCGAGCAGTACTTC. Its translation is CAVRGEQYF.

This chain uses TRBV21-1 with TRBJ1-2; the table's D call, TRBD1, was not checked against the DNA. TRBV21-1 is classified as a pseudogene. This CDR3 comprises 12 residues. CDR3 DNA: TGTGCCAGCAGCACCCAGGCAACCGGCTACACCTTC. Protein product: CASSTQATGYTF.

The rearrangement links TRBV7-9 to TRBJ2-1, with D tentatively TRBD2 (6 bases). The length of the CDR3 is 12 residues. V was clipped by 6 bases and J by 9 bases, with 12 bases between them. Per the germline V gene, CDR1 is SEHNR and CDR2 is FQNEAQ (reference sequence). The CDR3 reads CASRGGGVEQFF. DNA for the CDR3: TGTGCCAGCAGGGGAGGAGGCGTTGAGCAGTTCTTC. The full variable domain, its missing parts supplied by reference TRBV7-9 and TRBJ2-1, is DTGVSQNPRHKITKRGQNVTFRCDPISEHNRLYWYRQTLGQGPEFLTYFQNEAQLEKSRLLSDRFSAERPKGSFSTLEIQRTEQGDSAMYLCASRGGGVEQFFGPGTRLTVL.

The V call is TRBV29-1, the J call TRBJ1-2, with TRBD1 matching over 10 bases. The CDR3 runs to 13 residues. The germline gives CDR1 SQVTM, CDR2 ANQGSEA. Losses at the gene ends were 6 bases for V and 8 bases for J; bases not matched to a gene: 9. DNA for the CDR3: TGCAGCGTGGCGGGACAGGGGCGTGGAGGCTACACCTTC. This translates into CSVAGQGRGGYTF.

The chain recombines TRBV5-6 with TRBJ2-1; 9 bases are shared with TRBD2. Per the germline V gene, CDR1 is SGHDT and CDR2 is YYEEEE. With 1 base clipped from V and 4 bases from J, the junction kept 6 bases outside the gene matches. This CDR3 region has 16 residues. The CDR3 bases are TGTGCCAGCAGCTTGATGGGTAGCGGGGGTTACAATGAGCAGTTCTTC. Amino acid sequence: CASSLMGSGGYNEQFF. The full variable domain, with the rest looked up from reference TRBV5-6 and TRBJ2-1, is DAGVTQSPTHLIKTRGQQVTLRCSPKSGHDTVSWYQQALGQGPQFIFQYYEEEERQRGNFPDRFSGHQFPNYSSELNVNALLLGDSALYLCASSLMGSGGYNEQFFGPGTRLTVL.

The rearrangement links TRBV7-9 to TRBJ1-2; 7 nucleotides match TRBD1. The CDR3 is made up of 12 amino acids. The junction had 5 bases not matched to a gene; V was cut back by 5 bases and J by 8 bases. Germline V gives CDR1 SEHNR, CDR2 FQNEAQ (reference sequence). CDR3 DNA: TGTGCCAGCAGCCCAACAGGGGACGGCTACACCTTC. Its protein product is CASSPTGDGYTF.

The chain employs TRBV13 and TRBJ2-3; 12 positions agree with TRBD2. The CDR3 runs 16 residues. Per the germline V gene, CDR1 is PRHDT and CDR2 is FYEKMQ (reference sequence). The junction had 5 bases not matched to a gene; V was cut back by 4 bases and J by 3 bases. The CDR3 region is CASSSGLAGQTDTQYF. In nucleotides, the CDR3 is TGTGCCAGCAGCTCCGGACTAGCGGGACAGACAGATACGCAGTATTTT.